This paragraph covers one T cell receptor (beta chain) sequence. What it recognizes is unknown. V lost 3 bases, J lost 0 bases, and 1 base stayed unmatched. Germline CDR1 is GTSNPN and CDR2 is SVGIG (reference sequence). This CDR3 is built from 13 residues. The data were obtained in a study of cytomegalovirus exposure and HLA in healthy donors. Study-level information: Both the 120 or so validation repertoires and the roughly 640 first-cohort repertoires used the same platform, as reported by a later analysis. Regarding the study as a whole: Rare TCR sequences dominated, though some public TCRs recurred in many donors.

Profiled with immunoSEQ multiplex PCR; TCRdb holds only in-frame clones, not every one. The sample lists 150,000 to 200,000 clones; 84% were seen once. The chain employs TRBV30 and TRBJ1-1; TRBD1 matches at 7 bases. This TCR was recovered from a man under 40 in good health and CMV-seropositive. Source material: PBMCs. This chain's CDR3 is CAWRGTVNTEAFF. The CDR3 DNA follows: TGTGCCTGGAGGGGGACAGTGAACACTGAAGCTTTCTTT.